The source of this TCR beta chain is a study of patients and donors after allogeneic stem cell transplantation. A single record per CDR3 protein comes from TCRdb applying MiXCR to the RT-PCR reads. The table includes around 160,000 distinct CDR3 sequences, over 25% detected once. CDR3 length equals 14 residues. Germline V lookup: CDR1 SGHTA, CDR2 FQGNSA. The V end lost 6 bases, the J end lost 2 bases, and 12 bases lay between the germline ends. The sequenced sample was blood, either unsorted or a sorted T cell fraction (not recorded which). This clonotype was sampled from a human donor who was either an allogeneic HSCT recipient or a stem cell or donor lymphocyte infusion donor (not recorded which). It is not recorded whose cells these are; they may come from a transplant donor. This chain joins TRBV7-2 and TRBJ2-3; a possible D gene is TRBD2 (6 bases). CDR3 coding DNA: TGTGCCAGCAGGGGGGGAATGAACACAGATACGCAGTATTTT. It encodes CASRGGMNTDTQYF.